This T cell receptor (beta chain) appears in the sequencing data of a study of human T cells and chemical hapten exposure. Overall study results and limits: No shift was seen in TCRs above 1 in 1000 frequency with DPC sensitization. The formation of large CDR3 similarity clusters by expanded TCRs significantly exceeded that of controls.

The CDR3 contains 17 residues. Germline-derived CDR1 and CDR2 are SGHTA and FQGNSA. V gave up 5 bases and J gave up 1 base; unmatched junction bases: 8. Regarding time point: pre-sensitization, week 0. Indicated treatment: therapeutic diphenylcyclopropenone sensitization with weekly scalp DPC. The library tagged individual cDNA molecules with unique molecular identifiers. In the original processing: About 97,000 TCRs per sample was the median, with a range of about 20,000 to 690,600. Each CDR3 protein gets one entry after TCRdb re-called the RACE reads with MiXCR. The authors' filters were not applied to this entry. Altogether under 300,000 distinct CDR3 sequences are present, 8.6% being singletons, with the ten largest covering under 2.5%. This clonotype was seen repeatedly, ten times or more. Its antigen is unidentified.

The origin of this receptor is a middle-aged woman with alopecia areata. Some clones in this sample may be carry-over from other donors' samples. The sample was whole blood, taken in connection with sensitization to the hapten diphenylcyclopropenone (DPC). The J gene is TRBJ2-3, the V gene TRBV7-2, with 11 bases fitting TRBD2. CDR3 DNA: TGTGCCAGCAGCCCCGGTCCGGGACTAGCGGGCACAGATACGCAGTATTTT. Translation gives CASSPGPGLAGTDTQYF.